Below are 19 T cell receptor beta chains sequenced from a single sample in a study of blood T cell repertoires in COVID-19 (dated by TCRdb to 2020 to 2021). Preparation of the library involved the immunoSEQ multiplex PCR assay. TCRdb carries this immuneACCESS record with in-frame sequences only. Its versions omit some clonotypes, under half of them owing to an unresolved V gene in the studies checked, with the rest unexplained. The sample table lists about 82,000 clones, roughly 78% of them with a count of one. Together, the top ten hold just over 35% of the sample. Sequencing input: peripheral blood. These receptors were taken from a man in his sixties with COVID-19, enrolled during active disease.

This clone was counted a few times. The chain joins TRBV9 to TRBJ1-5; D call uncertain. This CDR3 spans 14 amino acids. V gave up 1 base and J gave up 3 bases, with 8 bases separating them. The germline V gene encodes CDR1 SGDLS and CDR2 YYNGEE. DNA of the CDR3: TGTGCCAGCAGCGTAAGCACAGTCAATCAGCCCCAGCATTTT. Translated, it gives CASSVSTVNQPQHF. Complete variable domain (other parts from reference TRBV9 and TRBJ1-5): DSGVTQTPKHLITATGQRVTLRCSPRSGDLSVYWYQQSLDQGLQFLIQYYNGEERAKGNILERFSAQQFPDLHSELNLSSLELGDSALYFCASSVSTVNQPQHFGDGTRLSIL.

The table lists this clone with a few counts. The chain recombines TRBV6-6 with TRBJ1-5, with a weak D call TRBD1 (6 bases). Between the trimmed V and J ends, which lost 5 bases and 6 bases, there was a span of 8 bases. Germline-derived CDR1 and CDR2 are MNHNY and SVGAGI (reference sequence). The CDR3 totals 12 residues. The CDR3 DNA reads TGTGCCAGCAGTACACAGGGTCAGCCCCAGCATTTT. It codes for CASSTQGQPQHF.

This clone was detected only a few times. The CDR3 coding sequence is TGTGCCAGCAGTCCAGGACTTTACACCGGGGAGCTGTTTTTT. Protein: CASSPGLYTGELFF. The gene calls are TRBV6-5 and TRBJ2-2, with D tentatively TRBD2 (5 bases). Germline V lookup: CDR1 MNHEY, CDR2 SVGAGI. Trimming removed 5 bases at V and 3 bases at J, with 10 bases between. This CDR3 is 14 amino acids long.

The chain employs TRBV29-1 and TRBJ2-3, with 7 bases aligning to TRBD1. The CDR3 has 14 amino acids. V gave up 6 bases and J gave up 6 bases; unmatched junction bases: 12. Looked up from germline, CDR1 is SQVTM and CDR2 is ANQGSEA. This CDR3 is CSVGGQPQWDTQYF. The CDR3 DNA reads as TGCAGCGTAGGGGGACAGCCGCAATGGGATACGCAGTATTTT.

This chain uses TRBV7-2 with TRBJ1-1; a possible D gene is TRBD1 (6 bases). V lost 6 bases, J lost 4 bases, and 27 bases lay in between. The CDR3 totals 18 residues. Germline CDR1 and CDR2: SGHTA and FQGNSA. CDR3: CASSSTSRGMRFGTEAFF. The CDR3 DNA reads as TGTGCCAGCAGTTCGACGAGCAGGGGTATGAGGTTCGGCACTGAAGCTTTCTTT. Based on the CDR3 plus reference TRBV7-2 and TRBJ1-1, the full variable domain is GAGVSQSPSNKVTEKGKDVELRCDPISGHTALYWYRQSLGQGLEFLIYFQGNSAPDKSGLPSDRFSAERTGGSVSTLTIQRTQQEDSAVYLCASSSTSRGMRFGTEAFFGQGTRLTVV.

The chain is built from TRBV5-6 and TRBJ2-3; 13 bases line up with TRBD2. The CDR3 is 17 amino acids. Trimming at V came to 2 bases and at J to 4 bases, leaving 7 bases not matched to a gene. Germline CDR1 SGHDT, CDR2 YYEEEE. CDR3 nucleotides: TGTGCCAGCAGCTTAGGTTCGGGACTAGCGGGGTCAGATACGCAGTATTTT. This encodes CASSLGSGLAGSDTQYF.

This chain links TRBV5-1 with TRBJ1-6; 7 bases fit TRBD1. There are 15 residues in the CDR3. Germline CDR1 is SGHRS and CDR2 is YFSETQ. Trimming cost V 4 bases and J 6 bases; bases outside gene matches: 7. CDR3 coding DNA: TGCGCCAGCAGCCTAACGACAGGGAGTAATTCACCCCTCCACTTT. Translating gives CASSLTTGSNSPLHF.

CDR3 in DNA: TGTGCCAGCAGCTTAGGGACCCAGGGGAGCTACACCTTC. It specifies CASSLGTQGSYTF. V gene TRBV7-6 combines with J gene TRBJ1-2, with D perhaps TRBD1 (6 bases). V dropped 1 base and J dropped 9 bases, with 12 bases sitting between them. CDR3 length: 13 amino acids. Germline V gives CDR1 SGHVS, CDR2 FNYEAQ.

The chain links TRBV3-1 (or the pseudogene TRBV3-2) to TRBJ1-2; D is unclear. This CDR3 is 12 amino acids long. The germline V gene encodes CDR1 LGHDT and CDR2 YNNKEL (reference sequence). Trimming removed 8 bases from V and 2 bases from J, with 9 bases in between. CDR3 DNA sequence: TGTGCCAGCTCCGGGATGAACTATGGCTACACCTTC. It codes for CASSGMNYGYTF.

This clone was seen ten or more times. The chain couples TRBV27 to TRBJ2-1, with TRBD2 matching over 8 bases. With V trimmed by 4 bases and J by 7 bases, 12 bases remained unmatched. Germline-derived CDR1 and CDR2 are MNHEY and SMNVEV (reference sequence). CDR3 length: 16 amino acids. CDR3 nucleotides: TGTGCCAGCAGTTCCCTCCCGGGGGGGCCGGGGAATGAGCAGTTCTTC. Translation: CASSSLPGGPGNEQFF.

The genes are TRBV6-6 and TRBJ2-1; D gene unclear. The ends were cut back, 5 bases at V and 0 bases at J, with 8 bases in the middle. The CDR3 covers 14 residues. Germline lookup yields CDR1 MNHNY and CDR2 SVGAGI (reference sequence). Here the CDR3 DNA reads TGTGCCAGCAGTAGCCTGAGCTCCTACAATGAGCAGTTCTTC. As protein: CASSSLSSYNEQFF.

The chain links TRBV9 to TRBJ2-7; TRBD2 might be the D (7 bases). The CDR3 spans 16 residues. CDR1 is SGDLS, CDR2 YYNGEE, per germline. V lost 0 bases to trimming and J lost 6 bases, with 19 bases between them. CDR3 residues: CASSVGSGAGEVEQYF. Written as DNA, the CDR3 is TGTGCCAGCAGCGTAGGGAGCGGGGCAGGGGAAGTCGAGCAGTACTTC.

This chain links TRBV6-5 with TRBJ2-2; D is perhaps TRBD1 (5 bases). This CDR3 has 14 residues. Trimming stripped 0 bases from V and 6 bases from J, with 8 bases between. Per germline, CDR1 MNHEY and CDR2 SVGAGI. The CDR3 spells CASSYSTGPGELFF. CDR3 coding DNA: TGTGCCAGCAGTTACTCTACAGGACCCGGGGAGCTGTTTTTT.

The rearrangement joins TRBV7-9 to TRBJ2-1; 10 bases match TRBD2. Germline V lookup: CDR1 SEHNR, CDR2 FQNEAQ (reference sequence). This CDR3 contains 16 residues. Trimming removed 5 bases from V and 6 bases from J; junction bases left unmatched: 10. The CDR3 is CASSVRTSGEGNEQFF. Written as DNA, the CDR3 is TGTGCCAGCAGCGTCAGGACTAGCGGCGAGGGCAATGAGCAGTTCTTC. The whole variable domain, remainder taken from reference TRBV7-9 and TRBJ2-1, is DTGVSQNPRHKITKRGQNVTFRCDPISEHNRLYWYRQTLGQGPEFLTYFQNEAQLEKSRLLSDRFSAERPKGSFSTLEIQRTEQGDSAMYLCASSVRTSGEGNEQFFGPGTRLTVL.

The chain joins TRBV27 to TRBJ2-7; 8 bases fit TRBD1. Germline-derived CDR1 and CDR2 are MNHEY and SMNVEV (reference sequence). The CDR3 has 14 residues. J lost 4 bases, V lost 5 bases, and 7 bases had no gene match. The CDR3 loop reads CASSATGGEYEQYF. The CDR3 DNA reads TGTGCCAGCAGTGCAACAGGGGGTGAGTACGAGCAGTACTTC.

The genes are TRBV7-2 and TRBJ2-1; 9 bases fit TRBD2. The V segment lost 2 bases and the J segment 6 bases; nucleotides outside the gene matches: 5. Germline-derived CDR1 and CDR2 are SGHTA and FQGNSA. The CDR3 runs 15 residues. The CDR3 DNA follows: TGTGCCAGCAGCTTAATAGCTAGCGGGGTCAATGAGCAGTTCTTC. Amino acid sequence: CASSLIASGVNEQFF.

The chain employs TRBV6-2 or TRBV6-3 and TRBJ1-3; D ambiguous. Germline CDR1 is MNHEY and CDR2 is SVGEGT. This CDR3 is built from 12 residues. Trimming left V 4 bases short and J 6 bases short, with 7 bases between. The CDR3 DNA sequence: TGTGCCAGCAGTTTCGGGTTAAACACCATATATTTT. Residues: CASSFGLNTIYF.

This clone came up a few times. This chain connects TRBV10-1 to TRBJ2-7; D is unresolved. V shed 1 base and J shed 3 bases, with 10 bases lying between them. The CDR3 runs to 14 residues. CDR1 is WNHNN and CDR2 is SYGVQD in the germline V gene (reference sequence). CDR3 DNA sequence: TGCGCCAGCAGTGAGTGGTGGTCAGACTACGAGCAGTACTTC. It codes for CASSEWWSDYEQYF.

The chain recombines TRBV6-5 with TRBJ2-3; D is ambiguous. V was pared by 7 bases and J by 5 bases, with 16 bases between. This CDR3 comprises 14 residues. Germline lookup yields CDR1 MNHEY and CDR2 SVGAGI. The CDR3 loop is CASMEPAARDTQYF. The DNA of the CDR3 is TGTGCCAGCATGGAGCCCGCGGCTAGAGATACGCAGTATTTT.